This TCR beta chain is from a study of tumor-infiltrating lymphocytes in primary liver carcinoma (dated by TCRdb to 2016 to 2017). Context from the whole study: The five patients, three men and two women aged 30 to 69 years, had hepatocellular carcinoma (four) or combined HCC and intrahepatic cholangiocarcinoma (one). Samples yielded roughly 3.65 to 7.5 million productive TCRbeta reads; read depth did not differ significantly between tissue types. To link TCRbeta repertoire diversity to the local molecular phenotype, the 20 to 25 tumor region samples were profiled with Agilent mRNA microarrays. A total of 35 or so specimens from 5 patients underwent TCRbeta repertoire sequencing, comprising around 25 tumor regions, 5 adjacent noncancerous liver tissues and 5 peripheral blood samples. Across five regions of each liver tumor, along with adjacent normal tissue and blood, the study brought together TCRbeta repertoire sequencing, expression microarrays and whole-exome sequencing. Technical replicate repertoires showed high reproducibility, with mean shared-clone rates about 0.86 and correlation coefficients above 0.95. The five patients had tumors staged T1-T3 N0M0, with maximum diameters ranging from about 4.2 to 11 cm.

This clonotype occurred many times. The clone's antigen remains unknown. The record has no base qualities; no much larger clone is one base away. The paper's findings and limits, for the study overall: The top 250 clones made up a significantly larger repertoire fraction in tumors than in blood (p = 0.039). Only about 7-24% of top clones were present in all five regions of a tumor, suggesting spatial heterogeneity of tumor-infiltrating T cells. Only the TCR beta chain was sequenced, which likely underestimates true repertoire diversity because unpaired alpha chains were not captured. Only 4 or 5 patients were included in the study, and the authors note that the findings should be validated in a larger study. Consistent with antigen-driven expansion, pairs of tumor regions showed higher repertoire overlap (mean roughly 35%) than either tumor-adjacent pairs (around 17%) or tumor-blood pairs (around 15%). Bulk unsorted samples precluded comparing CD4+ and CD8+ T cell repertoires.

TCRbeta-specific cDNA was reverse-transcribed from about 500 ng total RNA using a constant-region primer and ProtoScript II reverse transcriptase. Construction of the TCRbeta libraries relied on three nested rounds of multiplex PCR, following a slightly modified ARM-PCR procedure. A final 25-cycle PCR with Deep VentR polymerase added sample barcodes and Illumina adapters. Before sequencing, amplicons of 200-500 bp were purified from gel using a QIAquick gel extraction kit. An Illumina HiSeq 2500 was used to sequence the TCRbeta amplicons, generating 250-bp paired-end reads. The authors' pipeline ran thus. To recover full CDR3 sequences, reads were quality-trimmed using Trimmomatic v0.33 and paired reads were then merged using FLASH v1.2.11. V, D and J germline segments were assigned to the rearranged TCRbeta sequences by MiGEC v1.2.1b. VDJtools v1.0.0 computed clonotype statistics and Shannon-Wiener diversity indices. Except for diversity analysis, only the 250 most abundant clonotypes of each sample were used in subsequent analyses to reduce sampling bias. TCRdb handled the public reads itself, with Q25 trimming in fastp and clone calling in MiXCR, and kept productive beta chains. Every distinct CDR3 protein forms one entry, paired with its most common genes and DNA. For this entry, the V and J calls and clone size follow TCRdb and not the study's own pipeline. The sample table lists 70,000 to 85,000 distinct CDR3 sequences, 70% to 75% of them with a count of one. The ten largest account for approximately 13% of the sample.

Total RNA and DNA were co-extracted from 20-30 mg of bulk tissue with the AllPrep DNA/RNA mini kit, without cell sorting. Surgical resection was performed in China between November 2015 and 2016 on about 5 patients with histopathologically diagnosed primary liver carcinoma. At the time of sampling, the patients were treatment-naive and had chronic HBV infection. Five spatially separated regions were sampled per tumor: superior, inferior, left-lateral and right-lateral poles, plus the tumor centre. More than 75% viable tumor cells were found by histology in every tumor sample. Fresh tumor and adjacent tissue pieces were bisected, with one half stored in RNAlater at -80 degrees C and the other half sent for histology. The receptor was derived from an older woman with primary liver carcinoma and hepatitis B virus infection. The source material was liver tumor tissue from sampling region 4. The label giving this sample's cell subset or site can be read as: tumor region T4, right-lateral pole.

The sequenced DNA is TGCGCCAGCAGCGCCGGGACAGCGGTCACTGAAGCTTTCTTT. Translated, this gives CASSAGTAVTEAFF. The receptor chain draws on TRBV5-1 and TRBJ1-1, with 7 central nucleotides matching TRBD1. The CDR3 runs 14 residues from the cysteine to the phenylalanine. The only DNA kept is the CDR3, 42 bases in frame from the first base. Based on the germline V gene, the CDR1 and CDR2 sequences are SGHRS and YFSETQ. V trim: 4 bases; J trim: 4 bases; unmatched bases: 7.